This section outlines one T cell receptor (beta chain) sequence together with its context. This record comes from a study of blood T cell repertoires in COVID-19. For the study at large: Spain, Italy and the United States supplied samples that represented acute and convalescent COVID-19.

V was clipped by 2 bases and J by 5 bases, with 18 bases between them. Germline CDR1 and CDR2: MNHNS and SASEGT. The CDR3 runs to 16 residues. Cohorts were assigned according to the clinical history that participants reported. Symptom resolution, clearance, or two negative PCRs marked the recovered donors of Cohort 3. Measured with immunoSEQ multiplex PCR; TCRdb has only the in-frame clones, and not every one. The sample shows 200,000 or so clones, roughly four fifths of them seen only once. This clonotype was obtained from a man aged 35 to 55 who had recovered from COVID-19. The chain recombines TRBV6-1 with TRBJ2-5; weak D call: TRBD2 (6 bases). Material for sequencing was PBMCs or T cells enriched from blood (not recorded which). The DNA of the CDR3 is TGTGCCAGCAGTGAAAATTGGCGGGACCCGAAGGAGACCCAGTACTTC. Translation: CASSENWRDPKETQYF.